A single sample gave rise to the 25 T cell receptor beta chains below, sequenced in a study of human T cells and chemical hapten exposure (dated by TCRdb to about 2021). The time point label on this specimen signifies: patch test 1, 2 weeks after DPC sensitization. The sample's treatment or condition label is to be understood as: therapeutic diphenylcyclopropenone sensitization with weekly scalp DPC. Library method: RACE. The run used a NextSeq 500. The raw public data were reprocessed by TCRdb itself: fastp quality trimming at Q25, MiXCR clonotype calling, in-frame beta chains only. CDR3 protein sequences are deduplicated, and each keeps its most common genes and DNA. For this sample there are approximately 350,000 distinct CDR3 sequences; about 7% appear just once. Jointly, the top ten make up 8% to 9% of the sample. The input for sequencing was whole blood, taken in connection with sensitization to the hapten diphenylcyclopropenone (DPC). Receptors were obtained from a woman aged 18-35 years with alopecia areata. Some clones in this sample may be carry-over from other donors' samples.

This clonotype has more than one count but fewer than ten. The rearrangement links TRBV5-1 to TRBJ1-2; tentative D call: TRBD1 (5 bases). Trimming pared 1 base from V and 2 bases from J, leaving 12 bases between. Germline CDR1 reads SGHRS; CDR2 reads YFSETQ. There are 15 residues in the CDR3. The CDR3, as DNA: TGCGCCAGCAGCTTGAATCCGGGGGAGAACTATGGCTACACCTTC. It translates to CASSLNPGENYGYTF. Variable domain in full (rest from reference TRBV5-1 and TRBJ1-2): KAGVTQTPRYLIKTRGQQVTLSCSPISGHRSVSWYQQTPGQGLQFLFEYFSETQRNKGNFPGRFSGRQFSNSRSEMNVSTLELGDSALYLCASSLNPGENYGYTFGSGTRLTVV.

This clonotype showed up many times. CDR3 loop: CSASLAGGTDTQYF. The DNA of the CDR3 is TGCAGTGCTAGCCTGGCGGGGGGGACAGATACGCAGTATTTT. The chain links TRBV20-1 to TRBJ2-3; 9 bases agree with TRBD2. Per germline, CDR1 DFQATT and CDR2 SNEGSKA (reference sequence). This CDR3 contains 14 residues. Unmatched junction bases numbered 4, after V lost 3 bases and J lost 3 bases.

This clonotype has more than one count but fewer than ten. V usage is TRBV5-1 and J usage is TRBJ1-3, with D possibly matching TRBD1 (6 bases). This CDR3 contains 16 residues. V lost 2 bases and J 0 bases, leaving 12 bases between the germline ends. Per the germline V gene, CDR1 is SGHRS and CDR2 is YFSETQ. The CDR3 protein is CASSFGQQISGNTIYF. The CDR3 region has the DNA TGCGCCAGCAGCTTCGGACAGCAGATCTCTGGAAACACCATATATTTT.

The chain carries TRBV9 and TRBJ2-5; D is perhaps TRBD1 (5 bases). The CDR3 is 16 amino acids. The V gene lost 4 bases and the J gene lost 2 bases, with 18 bases spanning the gap. Germline CDR1 SGDLS, CDR2 YYNGEE. The DNA for the CDR3 is TGTGCCAGCAGCCTCGGCGAATGGACAAGGCAAGAGACCCAGTACTTC. Protein: CASSLGEWTRQETQYF.

This clonotype was found a few times. This chain links TRBV12-3 or TRBV12-4 with TRBJ1-5; D ambiguous. The V end was cut by 4 bases, the J end by 3 bases, with 10 bases between. The CDR3 consists of 14 residues. CDR3 DNA sequence: TGTGCCAGCAGTTCCGTACATTTCAATCAGCCCCAGCATTTT. Translated: CASSSVHFNQPQHF.

The chain combines TRBV14 with TRBJ2-7; D uncertain. The germline V gene has CDR1 SGHDN and CDR2 FVKESK. The CDR3 consists of 14 residues. V lost 0 bases and J 0 bases, leaving 6 bases between the germline ends. The CDR3 protein is CASSQDWGSYEQYF. In DNA, the CDR3 is TGTGCCAGCAGCCAAGATTGGGGCTCCTACGAGCAGTACTTC.

In this sample, this clonotype turned up many times. V and J are TRBV7-2 and TRBJ1-4; D perhaps matches TRBD1 (6 bases). Germline V CDR1 and CDR2: SGHTA, FQGNSA. Trimming cost V 5 bases and J 8 bases, with 15 bases left between them. This CDR3 is built from 14 residues. The CDR3 loop reads CASSPGEYGEKLFF. CDR3 nucleotides: TGTGCCAGCAGCCCAGGGGAATATGGAGAAAAACTGTTTTTT.

Only a few counts were recorded for this clonotype. V and J are TRBV12-3 or TRBV12-4 and TRBJ2-3; 9 nucleotides align to TRBD2. The J segment lost 2 bases and the V segment lost 3 bases, leaving 6 bases of the junction unmatched. The CDR3 totals 16 residues. Written as DNA, the CDR3 is TGTGCCAGCAGTTTCCGGGCGGGGGGGGCCACAGATACGCAGTATTTT. It codes for CASSFRAGGATDTQYF.

This clonotype was detected only a few times. V usage is TRBV12-3 or TRBV12-4 and J usage is TRBJ1-1, with 7 bases fitting TRBD1. J was trimmed by 1 base and V by 6 bases; bases with no gene match: 5. The CDR3 covers 14 residues. The CDR3 reads CASSKDRANTEAFF. The CDR3 nucleotides read TGTGCCAGCAGCAAAGACAGGGCGAACACTGAAGCTTTCTTT.

In this sample, this clonotype turned up many times. The chain links TRBV9 to TRBJ1-1; D unresolved. Germline V gene sequence: CDR1 SGDLS, CDR2 YYNGEE. The CDR3 runs to 12 residues. V lost 2 bases, J lost 1 base, and 3 bases lay in between. Written as DNA, the CDR3 is TGTGCCAGCAGCGTCAGGAACACTGAAGCTTTCTTT. Protein sequence: CASSVRNTEAFF.

This clonotype occurred many times. V usage is TRBV6-5 and J usage is TRBJ2-1; 9 bases are a match to TRBD1. The trim removed 8 bases at V and 7 bases at J, leaving 6 bases unmatched. Germline lookup yields CDR1 MNHEY and CDR2 SVGAGI. There are 13 residues in the CDR3. CDR3 nucleotide sequence: TGTGCCAGCGCCGGGACAGGGCAAAATGAGCAGTTCTTC. This translates into CASAGTGQNEQFF.

The chain joins TRBV10-3 to TRBJ2-3, with no clear D. With 6 bases removed from V and 1 base from J, the gap between germline ends came to 11 bases. This CDR3 region has 14 residues. Germline values: CDR1 ENHRY, CDR2 SYGVKD. This CDR3 reads CAISPQYGTDTQYF. The DNA of the CDR3 is TGTGCCATCAGCCCCCAGTACGGCACAGATACGCAGTATTTT.

Only a few counts were recorded for this clonotype. The chain couples TRBV12-3 or TRBV12-4 to TRBJ2-5; perhaps TRBD2 as D (5 bases). Trimming removed 8 bases at V and 9 bases at J, with 22 bases between. The CDR3 sequence is 14 residues long. CDR3 residues: CASSTTGSTVAQYF. The CDR3 DNA follows: TGTGCCAGCTCAACAACGGGGAGCACGGTGGCCCAGTACTTC.

This clonotype was seen at least ten times. This chain joins TRBV5-1 and TRBJ2-1; no clear D gene. Deletions cut 4 bases from V and 3 bases from J, with 17 bases between. CDR1 and CDR2 from the germline V gene are SGHRS and YFSETQ. CDR3 length: 16 amino acids. This chain's CDR3 is CASSPTARVSYNEQFF. The DNA for the CDR3 is TGCGCCAGCAGCCCGACCGCGAGAGTGAGCTACAATGAGCAGTTCTTC. The whole variable domain, remainder taken from reference TRBV5-1 and TRBJ2-1, is KAGVTQTPRYLIKTRGQQVTLSCSPISGHRSVSWYQQTPGQGLQFLFEYFSETQRNKGNFPGRFSGRQFSNSRSEMNVSTLELGDSALYLCASSPTARVSYNEQFFGPGTRLTVL.

In its sample, this clonotype was seen once. This chain connects TRBV27 to TRBJ2-6; D gene ambiguous. The CDR3 has 18 amino acids. Germline V gives CDR1 MNHEY, CDR2 SMNVEV (reference sequence). V was shortened by 3 bases and J by 0 bases, with 15 bases between the two germline ends. CDR3 bases: TGTGCCAGCAGTTTTGAGGCATTTCCAAACTCTGGGGCCAACGTCCTGACTTTC. This encodes CASSFEAFPNSGANVLTF.

The chain combines TRBV4-3 with TRBJ1-6; tentatively, D is TRBD1 (6 bases). V dropped 0 bases and J dropped 5 bases, with 26 bases sitting between them. Per the germline V gene, CDR1 is LGHNA and CDR2 is YSLEER. The CDR3 is 21 residues long. In nucleotides, the CDR3 is TGCGCCAGCAGCCAAGAGGCGGCATCGGCAGGGGCGATCCTTAATAATTCACCCCTCCACTTT. As protein: CASSQEAASAGAILNNSPLHF.

This clonotype was recorded a few times. The chain joins TRBV7-9 to TRBJ1-5, with 7 bases aligning to TRBD1. The V segment lost 7 bases and the J segment 5 bases; nucleotides outside the gene matches: 8. Germline V gene sequence: CDR1 SEHNR, CDR2 FQNEAQ (reference sequence). This CDR3 comprises 14 residues. The CDR3 is CASTLAGTDQPQHF. The CDR3 nucleotides are TGTGCCAGCACCCTGGCGGGGACAGATCAGCCCCAGCATTTT.

The chain recombines TRBV7-2 with TRBJ1-5; D is unclear. CDR1 is SGHTA and CDR2 is FQGNSA in the germline V gene. The CDR3 has 14 residues. Deletions cut 1 base from V and 7 bases from J, with 11 bases between. CDR3 amino acids: CASSLDPGNQPQHF. The CDR3, as DNA: TGTGCCAGCAGCTTAGATCCGGGGAACCAGCCCCAGCATTTT.

This clonotype has only a few counts. The rearrangement uses TRBV20-1 and TRBJ2-7; possible D gene TRBD1, 5 bases. V gave up 6 bases and J gave up 7 bases, with 13 bases separating them. The V gene's germline CDR1 is DFQATT and CDR2 SNEGSKA (reference sequence). CDR3 length: 11 amino acids. The CDR3 spells CSAQDRLEQYF. The CDR3 nucleotides read TGCAGTGCACAGGACCGTCTAGAGCAGTACTTC.

The genes are TRBV6-5 and TRBJ2-7; D is ambiguous. The germline CDR1 and CDR2 sequences are MNHEY and SVGAGI. This CDR3 comprises 15 residues. Trimming shortened V by 5 bases and J by 2 bases, and 16 bases separated the two germline ends. In nucleotides, the CDR3 is TGTGCCAGCAGTCTAGGCGCAGGTTTAGCCTACGAGCAGTACTTC. Protein product: CASSLGAGLAYEQYF.

This clonotype has a count of ten or more. The V gene is TRBV6-5, the J gene TRBJ2-7, with D perhaps matching TRBD1 (7 bases). The germline V gene has CDR1 MNHEY and CDR2 SVGAGI. CDR3 length equals 11 residues. V lost 11 bases and J 2 bases, leaving 10 bases between the germline ends. This CDR3 is CAGGTAYEQYF. In DNA form, the CDR3 reads TGTGCCGGAGGGACAGCCTACGAGCAGTACTTC.

Ten or more counts support this clonotype. This sequence joins TRBV5-5 and TRBJ2-5, with D possibly matching TRBD2 (5 bases). The CDR3 has 13 residues. The ends were cut back, 2 bases at V and 2 bases at J, with 7 bases in the middle. Germline V gene data show CDR1 as SGHKS and CDR2 as YYEKEE (reference sequence). CDR3 DNA sequence: TGTGCCAGCAGCTTCCCGGGGCAAGAGACCCAGTACTTC. Protein product: CASSFPGQETQYF.

Many counts were recorded for this clonotype. The chain is built from TRBV5-6 and TRBJ1-4; no reliable D call. Germline loops: CDR1 SGHDT, CDR2 YYEEEE. The CDR3 length is 15 residues. V shed 4 bases and J shed 0 bases, with 10 bases lying between them. Written as DNA, the CDR3 is TGTGCCAGCAGCCTCAGAGTTACAACTAATGAAAAACTGTTTTTT. Its protein product is CASSLRVTTNEKLFF.

The V call is TRBV11-2, the J call TRBJ2-5; 10 nucleotides align to TRBD2. The length of the CDR3 is 16 residues. The trim removed 5 bases at V and 2 bases at J, leaving 8 bases unmatched. Germline CDR1 is SGHAT and CDR2 is FQNNGV. In DNA, the CDR3 is TGTGCCAGCAGCCATGGGACTAGCGTAGGGCAAGAGACCCAGTACTTC. Translated: CASSHGTSVGQETQYF.

This clonotype was observed a handful of times. The chain links TRBV6-5 to TRBJ1-1; D remains unclear. This CDR3 region has 15 residues. Germline V gives CDR1 MNHEY, CDR2 SVGAGI. V was shortened by 0 bases and J by 5 bases, with 13 bases between the two germline ends. CDR3 protein: CASSYSTISGTEAFF. The CDR3 DNA is TGTGCCAGCAGTTACTCGACAATAAGCGGTACTGAAGCTTTCTTT.